A selection of T cell receptor beta chains follows, all from one sample in a study of cytomegalovirus exposure and HLA in healthy donors. Using immunoSEQ multiplex PCR, the repertoire was profiled, and TCRdb retains in-frame clones only, with some absent. Of fewer than 200,000 clones listed, about 80% are singletons. Sequenced input: PBMCs. The origin of the receptors is a female donor in good health and CMV-seronegative. The CDR3 runs from the conserved cysteine through the conserved F or W. The D gene is left open where the match is weak. Not all rows give a size; the values are once, few, many and, for expanded clones, a class.

>TRBJ2-5|NA|15|NA|TRBV11-2
TGTGCCAGCAGCTCCCATGCCCTACGCGGAGAGACCCAGTACTTC
CASSSHALRGETQYF
>TRBJ1-2|once|15|TRBD1|TRBV4-2
TGTGCCAGCAGCCTCCAGCAGGGGGAGAGAAATGGCTACACCTTC
CASSLQQGERNGYTF
>TRBJ2-5|NA|13|NA|TRBV19
TGTGCCAGTAGTATCTCGCGGCGAGAGACCCAGTACTTC
CASSISRRETQYF
>TRBJ1-5|NA|13|NA|TRBV28
TGTGCCAGCACAACAGGGTCTCCCCAGCCCCAGCATTTT
CASTTGSPQPQHF
>TRBJ1-4|few|14|NA|TRBV18
TGTGCCAGCTCACGGGACACAGGCAATGAAAAACTGTTTTTT
CASSRDTGNEKLFF
>TRBJ1-5|NA|14|NA|TRBV19
TGTGCCAGTAGTATCACGGGGACACATCAGCCCCAGCATTTT
CASSITGTHQPQHF
>TRBJ2-3|few|15|TRBD1|TRBV6-1
TGTGCCAGCAGCGGGACAGGGACCTTGACAGATACGCAGTATTTT
CASSGTGTLTDTQYF
>TRBJ2-7|NA|15|TRBD2|TRBV5-1
TGCGCCAGCAGCTACGGACTAGCGGGAGGCTACGAGCAGTACTTC
CASSYGLAGGYEQYF
>TRBJ2-7|NA|16|TRBD2|TRBV9
TGTGCCAGCAGCGTAGCCGGGACTAGCGGCACCTACGAGCAGTACTTC
CASSVAGTSGTYEQYF
>TRBJ1-5|NA|14|TRBD1|TRBV19
TGTGCCAGTAGTATCGGGACAGGGGGGCAGCCCCAGCATTTT
CASSIGTGGQPQHF
>TRBJ2-7|NA|15|TRBD2|TRBV6-6
TGTGCCAGCAGTTACCCGTCTAGCGGGGTTGTCGAGCAGTACTTC
CASSYPSSGVVEQYF
>TRBJ2-2|NA|16|TRBD1|TRBV5-6
TGTGCCAGCAGCCCAACCGGACAGGGGTCACTCGGGGAGCTGTTTTTT
CASSPTGQGSLGELFF
>TRBJ1-5|NA|15|TRBD1|TRBV2
TGTGCCAGCAGTGGGGACAGCCATAGCAATCAGCCCCAGCATTTT
CASSGDSHSNQPQHF
>TRBJ1-1|NA|12|NA|TRBV4-2
TGTGCCAGCAGCCAAGGGACAGTCGGAGCTTTCTTT
CASSQGTVGAFF
>TRBJ2-7|NA|15|TRBD2|TRBV29-1
TGCAGCGTTGAAGCGCCTAGCGGAGCTTTCTACGAGCAGTACTTC
CSVEAPSGAFYEQYF
>TRBJ1-2|NA|14|TRBD1|TRBV19
TGTGCCAGTAGGGACAGGGGACGTAGGTATGGCTACACCTTC
CASRDRGRRYGYTF
>TRBJ2-2|NA|17|TRBD1|TRBV30
TGTGCCTGGATCTACCGCCGGACAGGGGGCAACACCGGGGAGCTGTTTTTT
CAWIYRRTGGNTGELFF
>TRBJ2-3|NA|19|NA|TRBV1
TGCACCAGCAGCCAAGATTACTCTTGGACTAGCGGGAGGGCAGATACGCAGTATTTT
CTSSQDYSWTSGRADTQYF
>TRBJ2-7|NA|12|NA|TRBV7-6
TGTGCCAGCAGCTTCCCCTACCGGGAGCAGTACTTC
CASSFPYREQYF
>TRBJ2-3|NA|14|TRBD2|TRBV5-1
TGCGCCAGCGCGACTAGCGATAGCACAGATACGCAGTATTTT
CASATSDSTDTQYF
>TRBJ2-7|few|13|NA|TRBV13
TGTGCCAGCAGCTTAGGCAGGGATTACGAGCAGTACTTC
CASSLGRDYEQYF
>TRBJ2-3|NA|16|NA|TRBV5-1
TGCGCCAGCAGACAAGCGATTAGCGGCCGCACAGATACGCAGTATTTT
CASRQAISGRTDTQYF